This T cell receptor beta chain comes out of a study of blood T cell repertoires in COVID-19. Background on the study: Specimens from acute and convalescent COVID-19 originated in the United States, Italy and Spain.

The data were produced by immunoSEQ multiplex PCR, yet TCRdb's version contains in-frame clones alone and is incomplete. The sample holds some 330,000 clones, just under 90% seen once. Germline CDR1 reads SGHRS; CDR2 reads YFSETQ. The V gene lost 3 bases and the J gene lost 0 bases, with 9 bases spanning the gap. The CDR3 spans 15 residues. The clonotype comes from a woman aged 30 to 39 with COVID-19, enrolled during active disease. V is TRBV5-1 and J is TRBJ2-2; D uncertain. Sequencing used peripheral blood. The CDR3 is CASSYDTSNTGELFF. CDR3 nucleotides: TGCGCCAGCAGCTACGACACCTCGAACACCGGGGAGCTGTTTTTT.